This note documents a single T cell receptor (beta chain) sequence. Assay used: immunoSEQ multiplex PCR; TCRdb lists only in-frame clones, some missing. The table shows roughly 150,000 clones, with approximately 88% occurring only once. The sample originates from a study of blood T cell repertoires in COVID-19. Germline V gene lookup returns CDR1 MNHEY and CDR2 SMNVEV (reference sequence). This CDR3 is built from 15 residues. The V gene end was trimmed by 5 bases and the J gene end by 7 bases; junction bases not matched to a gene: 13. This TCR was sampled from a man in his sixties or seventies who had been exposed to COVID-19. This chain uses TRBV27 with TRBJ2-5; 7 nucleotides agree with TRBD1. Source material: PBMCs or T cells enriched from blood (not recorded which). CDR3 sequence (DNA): TGTGCCAGCAGTCCAGGGACAGCCCCTAGTTCGACCCAGTACTTC. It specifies CASSPGTAPSSTQYF.